Below are 18 T cell receptor beta chains sequenced from a single sample in a study of blood T cell repertoires in COVID-19. Some clones are missing from TCRdb's copy, which holds only in-frame ones; the method was immunoSEQ multiplex PCR. The data contain 110,000 to 150,000 clones, just under 85% of them seen just once; the ten biggest clones take up over 2.5%. The sequencing input was peripheral blood. Every receptor here comes from an elderly woman with acute or convalescent COVID-19.

The sample holds a few counts of this clone. The gene calls are TRBV27 and TRBJ1-1; D ambiguous. The V gene lost 11 bases and the J gene lost 1 base, with 17 bases spanning the gap. Germline V gene data show CDR1 as MNHEY and CDR2 as SMNVEV (reference sequence). There are 14 residues in the CDR3. The CDR3 DNA is TGTGCCGTTGGGAGGATTGAAAGGAACACTGAAGCTTTCTTT. It codes for CAVGRIERNTEAFF.

The V and J genes are TRBV4-3 and TRBJ1-5; D gene unclear. Germline V gene lookup returns CDR1 LGHNA and CDR2 YSLEER. Trimming stripped 4 bases from V and 4 bases from J, with 8 bases between. CDR3 length: 13 amino acids. In DNA form, the CDR3 reads TGCGCCAGCAGCCGAACCCGGAATCAGCCCCAGCATTTT. Amino acids: CASSRTRNQPQHF.

This clone was found once. This rearrangement joins TRBV4-2 to TRBJ2-5; a weak D match, TRBD2 (7 bases). The V gene lost 3 bases and the J gene lost 3 bases, with 11 bases spanning the gap. The CDR3 loop spans 14 amino acids. Per the germline V gene, CDR1 is LGHNA and CDR2 is YNFKEQ. The CDR3 DNA follows: TGTGCCAGCAGCCAGGGGGGGCCAAAAGAGACCCAGTACTTC. It specifies CASSQGGPKETQYF.

This clone was detected only once. This chain connects TRBV19 to TRBJ1-4; D remains unclear. Between the trimmed V and J ends, which lost 7 bases and 8 bases, there was a span of 17 bases. Germline V gene lookup returns CDR1 LNHDA and CDR2 SQIVND (reference sequence). The CDR3 runs 14 residues. CDR3: CASKRSDRGEKLFF. The CDR3 DNA sequence: TGTGCCAGTAAGAGGTCCGACCGTGGAGAAAAACTGTTTTTT.

V and J are TRBV7-3 and TRBJ1-5; TRBD1 might be the D (5 bases). The CDR3 totals 14 residues. Between the trimmed V and J ends, which lost 0 bases and 4 bases, there was a span of 7 bases. Looked up from germline, CDR1 is SGHTA and CDR2 is FQGTGA. The CDR3 nucleotides are TGTGCCAGCAGCTTAACAGGGGCGAATCAGCCCCAGCATTTT. This gives the protein CASSLTGANQPQHF.

The CDR3 DNA reads TGTGCCAGCAACGGTCGTGTGGGGCCAAGGGATACGCAGTATTTT. Its protein product is CASNGRVGPRDTQYF. This chain links TRBV2 with TRBJ2-3; perhaps TRBD1 as D (5 bases). This CDR3 region has 15 residues. Germline V gene sequence: CDR1 SNHLY, CDR2 FYNNEI. V lost 7 bases to trimming and J lost 6 bases, with 20 bases between them.

V is TRBV12-5 and J is TRBJ2-3; maybe TRBD1 (6 bases). This CDR3 region has 14 residues. From germline, CDR1 is LGHNT and CDR2 FRNRAP. The V end lost 6 bases, the J end lost 2 bases, and 12 bases lay between the germline ends. The CDR3 sequence: CASGPRGFTDTQYF. CDR3 in DNA: TGTGCTAGTGGGCCCAGGGGCTTCACAGATACGCAGTATTTT.

This clone has just one count. The gene calls are TRBV5-6 and TRBJ2-2, with D possibly TRBD2 on 6 matching bases. V gave up 4 bases and J gave up 4 bases, with 20 bases separating them. The CDR3 spans 17 residues. The germline gives CDR1 SGHDT, CDR2 YYEEEE. DNA for the CDR3: TGTGCCAGCAGCCTTCGTCAAGGCTGGCGGGGCACCGGGGAGCTGTTTTTT. Protein product: CASSLRQGWRGTGELFF.

The genes are TRBV12-3 or TRBV12-4 and TRBJ1-1; TRBD1 is a possible D gene (5 bases). The CDR3 covers 13 residues. V shed 3 bases and J shed 9 bases, with 14 bases lying between them. CDR3 bases: TGTGCCAGCAGTTTTCCGGGGAGGGGAAAAGCTTTCTTT. Its protein is CASSFPGRGKAFF.

This clone appeared a few times. The rearrangement links TRBV7-2 to TRBJ1-2, with a weak D call TRBD1 (5 bases). Trimming left V 0 bases short and J 8 bases short, with 13 bases between. The CDR3 spans 14 residues. Looked up from germline, CDR1 is SGHTA and CDR2 is FQGNSA. The CDR3 reads CASSLAWGGEGYTF. The DNA of the CDR3 is TGTGCCAGCAGCTTAGCTTGGGGGGGAGAAGGCTACACCTTC.

V and J are TRBV5-8 and TRBJ1-2, with a possible D match to TRBD1 (5 bases). CDR3 length: 14 amino acids. Germline V gives CDR1 SGHTS, CDR2 YDEGEE. V gave up 0 bases and J gave up 7 bases, with 13 bases separating them. This chain's CDR3 is CASSLGQGSLGYTF. DNA for the CDR3: TGTGCCAGCAGCTTGGGTCAGGGATCCCTTGGCTACACCTTC.

The chain employs TRBV15 and TRBJ1-1; 8 bases line up with TRBD1. The CDR3 loop spans 15 amino acids. V trimming: 4 bases; J trimming: 3 bases; junction bases outside the gene matches: 7. Looked up from germline, CDR1 is LNHNV and CDR2 is YYDKDF (reference sequence). The CDR3 DNA reads TGTGCCACCAGCAAGAAGTGGACAGGGTACACTGAAGCTTTCTTT. Its protein is CATSKKWTGYTEAFF. Variable domain in full (rest from reference TRBV15 and TRBJ1-1): DAMVIQNPRYQVTQFGKPVTLSCSQTLNHNVMYWYQQKSSQAPKLLFHYYDKDFNNEADTPDNFQSRRPNTSFCFLDIRSPGLGDTAMYLCATSKKWTGYTEAFFGQGTRLTVV.

The rearrangement links TRBV15 to TRBJ1-5, with a weak D call TRBD1 (5 bases). The germline gives CDR1 LNHNV, CDR2 YYDKDF (reference sequence). The length of the CDR3 is 18 residues. Trimming shortened V by 2 bases and J by 2 bases, and 19 bases separated the two germline ends. The CDR3 DNA reads TGTGCCACCAGCAGACTGACAGCGTTCGATATTCGCAATCAGCCCCAGCATTTT. This translates into CATSRLTAFDIRNQPQHF.

As regards this clone: The same CDR3 arises from other DNA sequences in this sample as well. This sequence joins TRBV27 and TRBJ1-1; D might be TRBD1 (5 bases). This CDR3 comprises 14 residues. Germline V gene sequence: CDR1 MNHEY, CDR2 SMNVEV (reference sequence). Trimming cost V 1 base and J 0 bases, with 6 bases left between them. For the CDR3, the DNA is TGTGCCAGCAGTTTATTAGGGGTGAACACTGAAGCTTTCTTT. Protein: CASSLLGVNTEAFF.

This rearrangement joins TRBV11-2 to TRBJ1-3; no firm D call. CDR3 length equals 15 residues. Germline lookup yields CDR1 SGHAT and CDR2 FQNNGV. Trimming shortened V by 1 base and J by 4 bases, and 11 bases separated the two germline ends. The chain's CDR3 is CASSLGSLFGNTIYF. The CDR3 bases are TGTGCCAGCAGCTTAGGTTCTTTATTCGGAAACACCATATATTTT.

V usage is TRBV19 and J usage is TRBJ1-2; D call uncertain. Germline V gene data show CDR1 as LNHDA and CDR2 as SQIVND (reference sequence). The CDR3 covers 12 residues. Trimming removed 7 bases from V and 3 bases from J, with 9 bases in between. CDR3 in DNA: TGTGCCAGTAACGACTACGACTATGGCTACACCTTC. It yields the protein CASNDYDYGYTF.

This clone appeared once. The CDR3: CASSTDSDTEAFF. The DNA of the CDR3 is TGTGCCAGCAGCACGGACAGCGACACTGAAGCTTTCTTT. V usage is TRBV9 and J usage is TRBJ1-1; maybe TRBD1 (6 bases). The length of the CDR3 is 13 residues. V shed 4 bases and J shed 3 bases, with 10 bases lying between them. The germline gives CDR1 SGDLS, CDR2 YYNGEE.

V usage is TRBV19 and J usage is TRBJ2-7, with 8 nucleotides matching TRBD1. Germline V CDR1 and CDR2: LNHDA, SQIVND (reference sequence). The CDR3 runs 14 residues. The J segment lost 1 base and the V segment lost 4 bases, leaving 3 bases of the junction unmatched. The CDR3 loop reads CASSKDRVSYEQYF. CDR3 nucleotide sequence: TGTGCCAGTAGTAAGGACAGGGTGTCCTACGAGCAGTACTTC.